This record covers a single T cell receptor (beta chain). The authors' processing: Reference gene primer amplification in the assay estimated nucleated cell counts. Profiling relied on immunoSEQ multiplex PCR, and the TCRdb table lists in-frame clones only, not all of them. D and trimming were read from the DNA, whereas the V and J calls and clone size are those reported in that table. The table records about 150,000 clones, 80% of them present only once. This record comes from a study of blood T cell repertoires in COVID-19. The ends were cut back, 5 bases at V and 3 bases at J, with 17 bases in the middle. This CDR3 is built from 16 residues. From germline, CDR1 is SEHNR and CDR2 FQNEAQ (reference sequence).

The receptor was isolated from a man in his fifties or sixties with acute or convalescent COVID-19. The chain joins TRBV7-9 to TRBJ2-1, with D hard to call. The sample taken for sequencing was peripheral blood. The CDR3 reads CASSPHVQKIYNEQFF. CDR3 DNA sequence: TGTGCCAGCAGCCCCCATGTGCAGAAAATCTACAATGAGCAGTTCTTC.